These 29 T cell receptor beta chains were sequenced from one sample in a study of blood T cell repertoires in COVID-19 (dated by TCRdb to between 2020 and 2021). Library preparation employed the immunoSEQ multiplex PCR assay. TCRdb's version of the immuneACCESS table is confined to in-frame rearrangements and falls short of the full clone set. An unresolved V gene accounts for under half of the shortfall where checked; the remainder is of unknown origin. The sample includes tens of thousands of clones, with about 90% observed a single time. The ten largest clones represent about 3.1% of the sample. Input material: peripheral blood. Source of these receptors: a woman in her 70s with active COVID-19.

V and J are TRBV6-2 or TRBV6-3 and TRBJ1-4, with D tentatively TRBD1 (5 bases). The CDR3 spans 13 residues. Trimming stripped 0 bases from V and 13 bases from J, with 12 bases between. Germline CDR1 is MNHEY and CDR2 is SVGEGT. CDR3 coding DNA: TGTGCCAGCAGTTACTCGATGGCAGGGCGACTGTTTTTT. Translating it yields CASSYSMAGRLFF.

CDR3 sequence: CASSLVVRGTKNIQYF. The DNA for the CDR3 is TGTGCCAGCAGCTTAGTGGTACGGGGGACCAAAAACATTCAGTACTTC. The rearrangement joins TRBV7-2 to TRBJ2-4, with D maybe TRBD2 (6 bases). CDR3 size: 16 residues. The germline V gene encodes CDR1 SGHTA and CDR2 FQGNSA. Deletions cut 1 base from V and 2 bases from J, with 12 bases between.

The J gene is TRBJ2-5, the V gene TRBV2; D call uncertain. The CDR3 extends over 15 amino acids. Germline CDR1 reads SNHLY; CDR2 reads FYNNEI. Trimming took off 3 bases at V and 5 bases at J, with 16 bases between the two ends. This CDR3 reads CASSEFRSPSETQYF. For the CDR3, the DNA is TGTGCCAGCAGTGAGTTTCGGTCTCCATCGGAGACCCAGTACTTC.

The gene calls are TRBV28 and TRBJ1-5, with 8 positions matching TRBD1. The trim removed 4 bases at V and 6 bases at J, leaving 5 bases unmatched. This CDR3 is built from 14 residues. From germline, CDR1 is MDHEN and CDR2 SYDVKM. The CDR3 region is CASSSATGVQPQHF. The CDR3, as DNA: TGTGCCAGCAGTTCCGCGACAGGGGTTCAGCCCCAGCATTTT. The variable domain in full, with the rest retrieved from reference TRBV28 and TRBJ1-5, is DVKVTQSSRYLVKRTGEKVFLECVQDMDHENMFWYRQDPGLGLRLIYFSYDVKMKEKGDIPEGYSVSREKKERFSLILESASTNQTSMYLCASSSATGVQPQHFGDGTRLSIL.

The chain uses TRBV28 and TRBJ1-1; the match to TRBD1 covers 8 bases. The CDR3 sequence is 11 residues long. Germline lookup yields CDR1 MDHEN and CDR2 SYDVKM. With 7 bases clipped from V and 9 bases from J, the junction kept 4 bases outside the gene matches. CDR3 in amino acids: CASTQGAKAFF. The CDR3 bases are TGTGCCAGCACCCAGGGGGCTAAAGCTTTCTTT.

The sample holds one count of this clone. The chain joins TRBV2 to TRBJ2-1, with D maybe TRBD1 (6 bases). The germline CDR1 and CDR2 sequences are SNHLY and FYNNEI. This CDR3 is built from 15 residues. The germline V and J ends were trimmed by 1 base and 4 bases, with 11 bases remaining between them. This chain's CDR3 is CASSEEGDRYNEQFF. In nucleotides, the CDR3 is TGTGCCAGCAGTGAAGAGGGGGACCGTTACAATGAGCAGTTCTTC.

The rearrangement links TRBV9 to TRBJ2-7; 7 bases agree with TRBD2. From germline, CDR1 is SGDLS and CDR2 YYNGEE. The J segment lost 3 bases and the V segment lost 4 bases, leaving 7 bases of the junction unmatched. The CDR3 runs 14 residues. The CDR3 reads CASSPQTSSYEQYF. As DNA, the CDR3 is TGTGCCAGCAGCCCTCAGACTAGCAGCTACGAGCAGTACTTC.

The rearrangement joins TRBV5-1 to TRBJ1-3; weak D call: TRBD1 (6 bases). Germline CDR1 SGHRS, CDR2 YFSETQ. This CDR3 region has 14 residues. Trimming left V 3 bases short and J 9 bases short, with 16 bases between. CDR3 nucleotide sequence: TGCGCCAGCAGCTCCTATTATACCAGGGGCACCATATATTTT. Encoded protein: CASSSYYTRGTIYF.

The chain combines TRBV7-9 with TRBJ2-7, with TRBD1 matching over 7 bases. J lost 6 bases, V lost 1 base, and 9 bases had no gene match. The CDR3 runs to 15 residues. The germline V gene has CDR1 SEHNR and CDR2 FQNEAQ (reference sequence). The CDR3 DNA reads as TGTGCCAGCAGCTTAGTTGGGTTGTCAGGGGGCGAGCAGTACTTC. It yields the protein CASSLVGLSGGEQYF.

This clone has only one observation. This chain connects TRBV6-2 or TRBV6-3 to TRBJ1-5; 7 bases match TRBD1. With 4 bases clipped from V and 6 bases from J, the junction kept 3 bases outside the gene matches. This CDR3 is 13 amino acids long. Germline V lookup: CDR1 MNHEY, CDR2 SVGEGT. The CDR3 is CASSSGQRQPQHF. The CDR3 nucleotides are TGTGCCAGCAGTTCGGGACAGCGTCAGCCCCAGCATTTT.

In nucleotides, the CDR3 is TGCAGCGTTGAAGACGTTGGCGGGTCATACTTC. It specifies CSVEDVGGSYF. The chain links TRBV29-1 to TRBJ2-4; D perhaps matches TRBD2 (5 bases). CDR1 is SQVTM and CDR2 is ANQGSEA in the germline V gene. The CDR3 has 11 residues. V shed 0 bases and J shed 16 bases, with 13 bases lying between them.

The chain couples TRBV28 to TRBJ1-5, with D tentatively TRBD1 (5 bases). The CDR3 has 14 amino acids. V was clipped by 1 base and J by 9 bases, with 13 bases between them. Germline lookup yields CDR1 MDHEN and CDR2 SYDVKM. The CDR3: CASSLSLGLGPQHF. The CDR3 region has the DNA TGTGCCAGCAGTTTATCTTTGGGGCTTGGGCCCCAGCATTTT.

The V call is TRBV4-2, the J call TRBJ1-2, with 7 bases matching TRBD1. The CDR3 runs 16 residues. V dropped 0 bases and J dropped 0; count of bases not matched to a gene: 4. CDR1 is LGHNA and CDR2 is YNFKEQ in the germline V gene. CDR3 in amino acids: CASSQDFGTANYGYTF. The CDR3 bases are TGTGCCAGCAGCCAAGATTTCGGGACAGCTAACTATGGCTACACCTTC.

Written as DNA, the CDR3 is TGCGCCAGCAGCCAGACCGGGACTAGCGGGAGGTGGAGCTCCTACAATGAGCAGTTCTTC. Translation gives CASSQTGTSGRWSSYNEQFF. This rearrangement joins TRBV4-1 to TRBJ2-1; 15 nucleotides match TRBD2. This CDR3 is built from 20 residues. Per germline, CDR1 MGHRA and CDR2 YSYEKL. V shed 3 bases and J 0 bases; nucleotides not matched to a gene: 9.

The rearrangement links TRBV28 to TRBJ2-3; 10 bases map to TRBD2. Trimming at V came to 6 bases and at J to 0 bases, leaving 9 bases not matched to a gene. This CDR3 comprises 17 residues. The germline gives CDR1 MDHEN, CDR2 SYDVKM. In DNA form, the CDR3 reads TGTGCCAGCAGGCGTAGGACTAGCGGTGCTAGCACAGATACGCAGTATTTT. Its protein is CASRRRTSGASTDTQYF.

V gene TRBV5-6 combines with J gene TRBJ2-1, with 10 bases that match TRBD2. This CDR3 is built from 15 residues. With V trimmed by 4 bases and J by 7 bases, 8 bases remained unmatched. The germline V gene encodes CDR1 SGHDT and CDR2 YYEEEE. The CDR3 reads CASSLYPAGGNEQFF. DNA of the CDR3: TGTGCCAGCAGCCTTTATCCAGCGGGAGGGAATGAGCAGTTCTTC.

This chain uses TRBV5-4 with TRBJ1-1; tentatively, D is TRBD1 (5 bases). The CDR3 length is 15 residues. Trimming left V 0 bases short and J 4 bases short, with 13 bases between. CDR1 and CDR2 (germline): SGHNT, YYREEE (reference sequence). The CDR3 here is CASSLGGEQGTEAFF. CDR3 DNA: TGTGCCAGCAGCTTGGGGGGGGAGCAAGGCACTGAAGCTTTCTTT.

This chain uses TRBV11-1 with TRBJ2-3; 10 positions agree with TRBD2. Germline-derived CDR1 and CDR2 are SGHAT and FQDESV (reference sequence). This CDR3 spans 16 amino acids. J gave up 2 bases and V 5 bases, and 7 bases lay outside the gene matches. As DNA, the CDR3 is TGTGCCAGCAGCCGGACTAGCGGAGCCCTCACAGATACGCAGTATTTT. Amino acids: CASSRTSGALTDTQYF.

This chain uses TRBV19 with TRBJ2-7; D is possibly TRBD1 (5 bases). The germline V gene has CDR1 LNHDA and CDR2 SQIVND (reference sequence). CDR3 length equals 14 residues. V was pared by 3 bases and J by 6 bases, with 15 bases between. The CDR3 here is CASSIQGESGEQYF. DNA for the CDR3: TGTGCCAGTAGTATCCAGGGCGAATCTGGCGAGCAGTACTTC. Drawing the rest from reference TRBV19 and TRBJ2-7, the complete variable domain is DGGITQSPKYLFRKEGQNVTLSCEQNLNHDAMYWYRQDPGQGLRLIYYSQIVNDFQKGDIAEGYSVSREKKESFPLTVTSAQKNPTAFYLCASSIQGESGEQYFGPGTRLTVT.

CDR3 sequence reads: CSVEDWGQGTEAFF. For the CDR3, the DNA is TGCAGCGTTGAAGACTGGGGGCAGGGGACTGAAGCTTTCTTT. V and J are TRBV29-1 and TRBJ1-1; possible D gene TRBD1, 6 bases. V lost 0 bases and J 5 bases, leaving 13 bases between the germline ends. Germline CDR1 is SQVTM and CDR2 is ANQGSEA. The CDR3 consists of 14 residues. Complete variable domain (other parts from reference TRBV29-1 and TRBJ1-1): SAVISQKPSRDICQRGTSLTIQCQVDSQVTMMFWYRQQPGQSLTLIATANQGSEATYESGFVIDKFPISRPNLTFSTLTVSNMSPEDSSIYLCSVEDWGQGTEAFFGQGTRLTVV.

This chain joins TRBV5-4 and TRBJ1-1; D is perhaps TRBD1 (6 bases). Germline CDR1 reads SGHNT; CDR2 reads YYREEE (reference sequence). The CDR3 spans 15 residues. V gave up 2 bases and J gave up 3 bases, with 14 bases separating them. The DNA for the CDR3 is TGTGCCAGCAGCTTTGGGCAAGGGGGAGACACTGAAGCTTTCTTT. This codes for CASSFGQGGDTEAFF. Full variable domain (outside the CDR3, taken from reference TRBV5-4 and TRBJ1-1): ETGVTQSPTHLIKTRGQQVTLRCSSQSGHNTVSWYQQALGQGPQFIFQYYREEENGRGNFPPRFSGLQFPNYSSELNVNALELDDSALYLCASSFGQGGDTEAFFGQGTRLTVV.

The rearrangement links TRBV30 to TRBJ2-7, with 8 bases identical to TRBD2. The V segment lost 2 bases and the J segment 0 bases; nucleotides outside the gene matches: 0. CDR3 length: 13 amino acids. The germline V gene encodes CDR1 GTSNPN and CDR2 SVGIG (reference sequence). DNA for the CDR3: TGTGCCTGGAGTAGCGGGAGCTCCTACGAGCAGTACTTC. Translated: CAWSSGSSYEQYF.

The chain has TRBV29-1 and TRBJ2-7, with 8 bases identical to TRBD1. The CDR3 has 15 amino acids. Losses at the gene ends were 2 bases for V and 5 bases for J; bases not matched to a gene: 11. Germline V CDR1 and CDR2: SQVTM, ANQGSEA. DNA of the CDR3: TGCAGCGTTGAAAATCTGCAGGGGGCAAGGAACGAGCAGTACTTC. It translates to CSVENLQGARNEQYF.

This clone was detected a few times. The rearrangement links TRBV7-2 to TRBJ2-7; 8 bases are a match to TRBD2. The CDR3 has 15 amino acids. V trimming: 2 bases; J trimming: 3 bases; junction bases outside the gene matches: 6. The germline gives CDR1 SGHTA, CDR2 FQGNSA. CDR3 nucleotide sequence: TGTGCCAGCAGCTTAACGCTAGCGGGTAGCTACGAGCAGTACTTC. This sequence encodes CASSLTLAGSYEQYF.

The gene calls are TRBV7-2 and TRBJ2-7, with D possibly TRBD2 on 7 matching bases. From germline, CDR1 is SGHTA and CDR2 FQGNSA. CDR3 length: 15 amino acids. Trimming pared 5 bases from V and 2 bases from J, leaving 16 bases between. CDR3: CASSQRGGGPYEQYF. CDR3 bases: TGTGCCAGCAGCCAAAGGGGCGGGGGCCCCTACGAGCAGTACTTC.

The chain uses TRBV7-2 and TRBJ2-7; the D gene is possibly TRBD2 (6 bases). V was shortened by 2 bases and J by 4 bases, with 12 bases between the two germline ends. This CDR3 is built from 14 residues. Germline V gene sequence: CDR1 SGHTA, CDR2 FQGNSA. The CDR3 bases are TGTGCCAGCAGCTTACTAGGACTAATTTACGAGCAGTACTTC. It codes for CASSLLGLIYEQYF.

The V call is TRBV29-1, the J call TRBJ1-2; TRBD1 agrees at 10 bases. CDR3 length equals 15 residues. The V gene end was trimmed by 7 bases and the J gene end by 2 bases; junction bases not matched to a gene: 10. Looked up from germline, CDR1 is SQVTM and CDR2 is ANQGSEA. The CDR3 DNA sequence: TGCAGCGCTGCAGGGTCGGGACAGGGGAACTATGGCTACACCTTC. Residues: CSAAGSGQGNYGYTF.

The V gene is TRBV7-2, the J gene TRBJ2-5; 8 bases map to TRBD1. Germline loops: CDR1 SGHTA, CDR2 FQGNSA. The CDR3 spans 16 residues. V lost 3 bases to trimming and J lost 1 base; unmatched junction nucleotides: 7. CDR3 sequence: CASSLKLGTGQETQYF. In nucleotides, the CDR3 is TGTGCCAGCAGCTTGAAGTTAGGGACAGGCCAAGAGACCCAGTACTTC.

This chain connects TRBV12-3 or TRBV12-4 to TRBJ1-2, with D maybe TRBD1 (6 bases). The ends were cut back, 8 bases at V and 4 bases at J, with 14 bases in the middle. CDR3 length equals 13 residues. CDR3 loop: CASGGQTIYGYTF. The CDR3 region has the DNA TGTGCCAGCGGAGGACAGACCATCTATGGCTACACCTTC.